A single sample is the source of the 23 T cell receptor beta chains below, sequenced in a study of cytotoxic CD8 clonotypes in ibrutinib-treated CLL. Only in-frame clones appear in the TCRdb table, and some are missing; sequencing was by immunoSEQ multiplex PCR. The table shows 110,000 to 150,000 clones, with roughly 90% occurring only once. This sample comprised PBMCs, obtained after 12 months of ibrutinib treatment. These receptors came from a human donor with chronic lymphocytic leukemia.

J is TRBJ2-7 and V is TRBV18; TRBD2 aligns across 8 bases. V dropped 3 bases and J dropped 5; count of bases not matched to a gene: 6. Germline V gives CDR1 KGHSH, CDR2 LQKENI. The CDR3 has 14 residues. The CDR3 region has the DNA TGTGCCAGCTCACCTGTAACTAGCGGAGACGAGCAGTACTTC. Translating it yields CASSPVTSGDEQYF. The full variable domain, its missing parts supplied by reference TRBV18 and TRBJ2-7, is NAGVMQNPRHLVRRRGQEARLRCSPMKGHSHVYWYRQLPEEGLKFMVYLQKENIIDESGMPKERFSAEFPKEGPSILRIQQVVRGDSAAYFCASSPVTSGDEQYFGPGTRLTVT.

This rearrangement joins TRBV5-1 to TRBJ2-5; D is uncertain. The CDR3 runs 13 residues. The V end lost 0 bases, the J end lost 2 bases, and 5 bases lay between the germline ends. The V gene's germline CDR1 is SGHRS and CDR2 YFSETQ. This chain's CDR3 is CASSLGSQETQYF. CDR3 in DNA: TGCGCCAGCAGCTTGGGTAGTCAAGAGACCCAGTACTTC.

The chain employs TRBV30 and TRBJ2-7; D uncertain. This CDR3 has 10 residues. CDR1 is GTSNPN, CDR2 SVGIG, per germline (reference sequence). The V end was cut by 2 bases, the J end by 8 bases, with 7 bases between. This CDR3 reads CAWSSKQQYF. CDR3 sequence (DNA): TGTGCCTGGAGTAGTAAGCAGCAGTACTTC.

The chain recombines TRBV10-3 with TRBJ2-7; D is tentatively TRBD1 or TRBD2 (5 bases each). Trimming shortened V by 6 bases and J by 6 bases, and 9 bases separated the two germline ends. CDR3 length: 11 amino acids. Per the germline V gene, CDR1 is ENHRY and CDR2 is SYGVKD. CDR3 nucleotides: TGTGCCATCAGCGCAGGGACCGAGCAGTACTTC. Amino acid sequence: CAISAGTEQYF.

This sequence joins TRBV9 and TRBJ2-5; D may correspond to TRBD1 or TRBD2 (5 bases each). The CDR3 runs to 14 residues. From germline, CDR1 is SGDLS and CDR2 YYNGEE. Trimming shortened V by 0 bases and J by 3 bases, and 9 bases separated the two germline ends. CDR3 DNA sequence: TGTGCCAGCAGCGTAGCTGAGGGGAAAGAGACCCAGTACTTC. This gives the protein CASSVAEGKETQYF.

This chain uses TRBV18 with TRBJ1-5, with 8 bases fitting TRBD1. Looked up from germline, CDR1 is KGHSH and CDR2 is LQKENI. V dropped 2 bases and J dropped 4; count of bases not matched to a gene: 16. The CDR3 is made up of 19 amino acids. CDR3 sequence (DNA): TGTGCCAGCTCACCAGTTGGACGACAGGGGTTTAGGGGAAATCAGCCCCAGCATTTT. It specifies CASSPVGRQGFRGNQPQHF.

The chain employs TRBV6-5 and TRBJ2-1; TRBD1 is a possible D gene (6 bases). This CDR3 is 13 amino acids long. Trimming cost V 2 bases and J 6 bases, with 8 bases left between them. CDR1 and CDR2 from the germline V gene are MNHEY and SVGAGI. The CDR3 is CASSYLGGNEQFF. The CDR3 DNA is TGTGCCAGCAGTTACCTAGGGGGCAATGAGCAGTTCTTC.

The chain joins TRBV7-2 to TRBJ2-1; no clear D gene. V lost 0 bases to trimming and J lost 9 bases, with 12 bases between them. From germline, CDR1 is SGHTA and CDR2 FQGNSA. The CDR3 extends over 14 amino acids. Here the CDR3 reads CASSLAGLFGEQFF. The CDR3 nucleotides are TGTGCCAGCAGCTTAGCGGGTTTATTTGGTGAGCAGTTCTTC.

The V call is TRBV29-1, the J call TRBJ1-1; 7 nucleotides line up with TRBD1. Trimming took 7 bases from V and 1 from J; bases not matched to a gene: 6. From germline, CDR1 is SQVTM and CDR2 ANQGSEA. This CDR3 contains 13 residues. Written as DNA, the CDR3 is TGCAGCGCGTGGACAGGATCGAACACTGAAGCTTTCTTT. This gives the protein CSAWTGSNTEAFF.

The chain employs TRBV30 and TRBJ1-5; D ambiguous. V was clipped by 2 bases and J by 4 bases, with 6 bases between them. Germline V lookup: CDR1 GTSNPN, CDR2 SVGIG (reference sequence). The CDR3 covers 12 residues. In nucleotides, the CDR3 is TGTGCCTGGAGTTCTGAAAATCAGCCCCAGCATTTT. Translating gives CAWSSENQPQHF.

V is TRBV2 and J is TRBJ2-5; D unresolved. The ends were cut back, 9 bases at V and 5 bases at J, with 16 bases in the middle. The CDR3 sequence is 13 residues long. Germline V CDR1 and CDR2: SNHLY, FYNNEI. CDR3 region: CASTPGMEETQYF. The CDR3 region has the DNA TGTGCCAGTACCCCTGGAATGGAGGAGACCCAGTACTTC.

CDR3 amino acids: CASSIKTSTYEQYF. The CDR3 DNA reads as TGTGCCAGTAGTATCAAGACTAGTACCTACGAGCAGTACTTC. This chain uses TRBV19 with TRBJ2-7; D may be TRBD2 (6 bases). Germline lookup yields CDR1 LNHDA and CDR2 SQIVND (reference sequence). V lost 3 bases, J lost 2 bases, and 11 bases lay in between. CDR3 length equals 14 residues.

This clone was counted only a few times. V and J are TRBV14 and TRBJ1-5; no firm D call. The CDR3 extends over 16 amino acids. V was trimmed by 0 bases and J by 0 bases, leaving 9 bases between them. Per the germline V gene, CDR1 is SGHDN and CDR2 is FVKESK. Written as DNA, the CDR3 is TGTGCCAGCAGCCAAGAATGGAGATATAGCAATCAGCCCCAGCATTTT. As protein: CASSQEWRYSNQPQHF.

The chain combines TRBV2 with TRBJ2-7, with 7 bases matching TRBD2. Germline trimming cut 10 bases from V and 3 bases from J; bases unmatched to any gene: 6. The CDR3 covers 12 residues. Germline V gene lookup returns CDR1 SNHLY and CDR2 FYNNEI. The CDR3 nucleotides read TGTGCCACCGGGGCGGGAGACTACGAGCAGTACTTC. Translating gives CATGAGDYEQYF.

V usage is TRBV6-4 and J usage is TRBJ2-7; possibly TRBD1 for D (6 bases). The CDR3 has 14 amino acids. From germline, CDR1 is MRHNA and CDR2 SNTAGT. Between the trimmed V and J ends, which lost 2 bases and 3 bases, there was a span of 11 bases. For the CDR3, the DNA is TGTGCCAGCAGTGACCCGAGGGGGTTCTACGAGCAGTACTTC. Its translation is CASSDPRGFYEQYF.

By share, this clone ranks as medium-sized. CDR3 nucleotide sequence: TGTGCCAGCAGCTTAGGGGAGCTGGGATACTCGGTGGTTTTGAATACGCAGTATTTT. It is translated as CASSLGELGYSVVLNTQYF. V usage is TRBV7-9 and J usage is TRBJ2-3, with D maybe TRBD2 (5 bases). The CDR3 totals 19 residues. Germline V gene lookup returns CDR1 SEHNR and CDR2 FQNEAQ (reference sequence). V was cut by 1 base and J by 7 bases, with 27 bases left in between.

This clone came up once. The chain couples TRBV5-8 to TRBJ1-1, with 7 bases aligning to TRBD1. The CDR3 totals 15 residues. The ends lost 4 bases at V and 4 bases at J; junction bases unmatched: 10. The V gene's germline CDR1 is SGHTS and CDR2 YDEGEE. Written as DNA, the CDR3 is TGTGCCAGCAGCCGCAGACAGGGTTCGGGCACTGAAGCTTTCTTT. Translation: CASSRRQGSGTEAFF.

CDR3: CASSDGINQPQHF. In nucleotides, the CDR3 is TGTGCCAGCAGTGACGGGATAAATCAGCCCCAGCATTTT. The chain links TRBV6-4 to TRBJ1-5; D is uncertain. Germline loops: CDR1 MRHNA, CDR2 SNTAGT. The CDR3 has 13 amino acids. V lost 2 bases to trimming and J lost 4 bases, with 6 bases between them.

J is TRBJ2-2 and V is TRBV28; TRBD2 is a possible D gene (6 bases). Deletions cut 3 bases from V and 6 bases from J, with 8 bases between. The CDR3 extends over 13 amino acids. Germline V lookup: CDR1 MDHEN, CDR2 SYDVKM. CDR3 protein: CASSLGEAGELFF. The CDR3 DNA sequence: TGTGCCAGCAGTTTGGGGGAGGCCGGGGAGCTGTTTTTT.

V gene TRBV11-2 combines with J gene TRBJ2-2; D remains unclear. The V end lost 1 base, the J end lost 6 bases, and 6 bases lay between the germline ends. The CDR3 has 13 residues. CDR1 is SGHAT, CDR2 FQNNGV, per germline. The CDR3 sequence: CASSLGSAGELFF. CDR3 in DNA: TGTGCCAGCAGCTTAGGCTCGGCCGGGGAGCTGTTTTTT.

This rearrangement joins TRBV9 to TRBJ1-5; no firm D call. The CDR3 runs 14 residues. The germline V gene encodes CDR1 SGDLS and CDR2 YYNGEE. V was clipped by 0 bases and J by 0 bases, with 4 bases between them. In nucleotides, the CDR3 is TGTGCCAGCAGCGTAGGACATAGCAATCAGCCCCAGCATTTT. It encodes CASSVGHSNQPQHF.

This chain connects TRBV9 to TRBJ2-6, with D possibly being TRBD2 (6 bases). CDR1 and CDR2 (germline): SGDLS, YYNGEE. V lost 7 bases and J lost 0, with 14 bases in between. The CDR3 length is 16 residues. CDR3 in DNA: TGTGCCAGCCTTGCGGGACCGGTCTCTGGGGCCAACGTCCTGACTTTC. Its translation is CASLAGPVSGANVLTF. Full variable domain (rest looked up from reference TRBV9 and TRBJ2-6): DSGVTQTPKHLITATGQRVTLRCSPRSGDLSVYWYQQSLDQGLQFLIQYYNGEERAKGNILERFSAQQFPDLHSELNLSSLELGDSALYFCASLAGPVSGANVLTFGAGSRLTVL.

This clone was observed a single time. The rearrangement joins TRBV5-1 to TRBJ2-7, with a possible D match to TRBD1 (6 bases). This CDR3 contains 15 residues. Germline values: CDR1 SGHRS, CDR2 YFSETQ. V was shortened by 0 bases and J by 3 bases, with 13 bases between the two germline ends. CDR3 amino acids: CASSLEGHPDYEQYF. DNA of the CDR3: TGCGCCAGCAGCTTGGAGGGACACCCGGACTACGAGCAGTACTTC.